These 2 T cell receptor beta chains were sequenced from one sample in a study of CD8 T cells in ankylosing spondylitis. TCRdb called the 5' RACE reads again in MiXCR, with one record for every CDR3 protein. The sample contains more than 300,000 distinct CDR3 sequences, roughly 11% of which appear only once. The sample consisted of blood, either unsorted or a sorted T cell fraction (not recorded which). These receptor sequences come from a female donor with ankylosing spondylitis or in good health (not recorded which).

The table lists this clonotype with many counts. This sequence joins TRBV5-1 and TRBJ1-1; D uncertain. V lost 4 bases and J 1 base, leaving 17 bases between the germline ends. The germline V gene has CDR1 SGHRS and CDR2 YFSETQ. The CDR3 is 16 residues long. Written as DNA, the CDR3 is TGCGCCAGCAGCCACACCCCCCTCAACCGGAACACTGAAGCTTTCTTT. It is translated as CASSHTPLNRNTEAFF.

This clonotype was picked up many times. J is TRBJ2-1 and V is TRBV6-2 or TRBV6-3; no clear D. Trimming took 5 bases from V and 5 from J, leaving 10 bases between them. Germline lookup yields CDR1 MNHEY and CDR2 SVGEGT. This CDR3 region has 13 residues. CDR3 amino acids: CASSDLWNNEQFF. CDR3 DNA: TGTGCCAGCAGTGACCTCTGGAACAATGAGCAGTTCTTC.